The sequence of this T cell receptor (beta chain) was determined in a study of PD-L1 blockade in urothelial cancer. As for the study in general: In the patient group, about 90% of the roughly 29 were males with bladder-origin urothelial cancer. Blood samples contained a median 141,255 T cells.

Each PCR contained spiked-in synthetic TCR analog templates. The table came from immunoSEQ multiplex PCR; TCRdb's copy has only in-frame clones and leaves some out. The sample has tens of thousands of clones, 82% seen once; the top ten hold 9.5%. This clone has only one observation. The antigen remains undetermined. V lost 7 bases and J 8 bases, leaving 15 bases between the germline ends. The CDR3 extends over 14 amino acids. Germline V lookup: CDR1 SGHVS, CDR2 FQNEAQ. Study-wide findings and caveats: Tumor-linked clones in blood grew more by 3 weeks in durable-benefit patients.

This TCR came from an older man with urothelial cancer. The sequencing used PBMCs, collected around atezolizumab (anti-PD-L1) treatment. The V and J genes are TRBV7-8 and TRBJ1-6; a weak D match, TRBD1 (5 bases). CDR3 in amino acids: CASTKGPGDSPLHF. In DNA, the CDR3 is TGTGCCAGCACTAAGGGGCCCGGTGATTCACCCCTCCACTTT.